The rows below give T cell receptor beta chains drawn from one sample of a study of blood T cell repertoires in COVID-19. Method: immunoSEQ multiplex PCR; TCRdb's copy keeps in-frame clones and lacks some. Of about 250,000 clones listed, approximately 86% are singletons. What was sequenced was PBMCs or T cells enriched from blood (not recorded which). The receptor source for this set is a woman in her thirties with acute COVID-19. Both conserved end residues are trimmed from each CDR3.

TRBJ1-3 | TRBV3-1/TRBV3-2 | ASSQDPPDRSLGNTIY
TRBJ2-7 | TRBV7-9 | ASSSGQGSSYEQY
TRBJ2-7 | TRBV27 | ASSPRGFYEQY
TRBJ2-6 | TRBV28 | AIAGGSGANVLT
TRBJ1-4 | TRBV3-1/TRBV3-2 | ASSQVSLAGEKLF
TRBJ2-3 | TRBV2 | ASSEGLADTQY
TRBJ1-2 | TRBV7-9 | ASSLVTDGTGRGYT
TRBJ2-3 | TRBV28 | AIHPSAGQGGDTQY
TRBJ2-7 | TRBV7-6 | ASSLDLLYEQY
TRBJ1-2 | TRBV7-8 | ASSLEGEHGYT
TRBJ2-7 | TRBV7-3 | ASSPLGGRGNYEQY
TRBJ2-7 | TRBV29-1 | SGKQGSHEQY
TRBJ1-1 | TRBV7-8 | ASSARDRANTEAF
TRBJ1-6 | TRBV7-9 | ASSSNPIGTAYNSPLH
TRBJ2-2 | TRBV11-3 | ASSSRGADTGELF
TRBJ2-7 | TRBV25-1 | ASSESKRTGAYEQY
TRBJ2-1 | TRBV7-3 | ASSLTQGPWGEHF
TRBJ1-6 | TRBV7-9 | ASSFEGHSPLH
TRBJ2-1 | TRBV12-2 | ASRLTSGGFVVNEQF
TRBJ1-1 | TRBV4-3 | ASSQEPGREVNTEAF